Each of the 18 T cell receptor beta chains below was sequenced from the same sample in a study of OX40 agonist ivuxolimab in advanced cancers. Profiled with immunoSEQ multiplex PCR; TCRdb holds only in-frame clones, not every one. The sample lists 75,000 or so clones, around four fifths occurring once. The sequenced sample was CD4+ or CD8+ T cells sorted from blood, obtained in a trial of the OX40 agonist ivuxolimab. Source of these receptors: an adult with an advanced solid tumor such as melanoma, head and neck, liver or kidney cancer.

J is TRBJ2-1 and V is TRBV18; D remains unclear. Germline values: CDR1 KGHSH, CDR2 LQKENI. V was cut by 10 bases and J by 5 bases, with 15 bases left in between. The CDR3 sequence is 13 residues long. CDR3 nucleotide sequence: TGTGCCAACACGCTAACTGGCGACAATGAGCAGTTCTTC. Amino acid sequence: CANTLTGDNEQFF.

The gene calls are TRBV7-2 and TRBJ1-5, with TRBD1 matching over 8 bases. The CDR3 is 16 residues long. Germline CDR1 is SGHTA and CDR2 is FQGNSA. J lost 1 base, V lost 5 bases, and 7 bases had no gene match. The CDR3 protein is CASSGLQGESNQPQHF. DNA of the CDR3: TGTGCCAGCAGCGGGTTACAGGGGGAAAGCAATCAGCCCCAGCATTTT.

This clone was detected only once. This rearrangement joins TRBV19 to TRBJ1-5, with D maybe TRBD1 (5 bases). Germline CDR1 reads LNHDA; CDR2 reads SQIVND (reference sequence). V was pared by 1 base and J by 4 bases, with 8 bases between. This CDR3 comprises 14 residues. The CDR3 region is CASSIGQPNQPQHF. DNA of the CDR3: TGTGCCAGTAGTATAGGACAGCCAAATCAGCCCCAGCATTTT. Supplemented by reference TRBV19 and TRBJ1-5, the full variable domain reads DGGITQSPKYLFRKEGQNVTLSCEQNLNHDAMYWYRQDPGQGLRLIYYSQIVNDFQKGDIAEGYSVSREKKESFPLTVTSAQKNPTAFYLCASSIGQPNQPQHFGDGTRLSIL.

Concerning this clone: This CDR3 is also generated by other DNA sequences in the sample. The gene calls are TRBV27 and TRBJ1-2; maybe TRBD1 (6 bases). The CDR3 covers 12 residues. CDR1 and CDR2 from the germline V gene are MNHEY and SMNVEV (reference sequence). V was cut by 5 bases and J by 5 bases, with 9 bases left in between. CDR3 protein: CASSPQGYGYTF. CDR3 in DNA: TGTGCCAGCAGTCCACAGGGATATGGCTACACCTTC.

This rearrangement joins TRBV5-4 to TRBJ1-2, with TRBD1 as a possible D gene (5 bases). The germline V gene encodes CDR1 SGHNT and CDR2 YYREEE (reference sequence). The CDR3 is 15 amino acids. V was trimmed by 7 bases and J by 4 bases, leaving 20 bases between them. The CDR3 DNA sequence: TGTGCCAGCCAACCGACCTCAGGGCCCCCCTATGGCTACACCTTC. As protein: CASQPTSGPPYGYTF.

The chain carries TRBV7-9 and TRBJ1-5, with D unclear. The germline V gene has CDR1 SEHNR and CDR2 FQNEAQ (reference sequence). V was pared by 5 bases and J by 5 bases, with 7 bases between. The CDR3 totals 12 residues. The CDR3 DNA reads TGTGCCAGCAGCAGAAGCGATCAGCCCCAGCATTTT. It specifies CASSRSDQPQHF.

V usage is TRBV5-1 and J usage is TRBJ2-3; D might be TRBD1 (6 bases). Germline V lookup: CDR1 SGHRS, CDR2 YFSETQ. V lost 4 bases and J lost 2, with 14 bases in between. The CDR3 is 15 amino acids. The CDR3 protein is CASSLWGRDTDTQYF. CDR3 bases: TGCGCCAGCAGCCTGTGGGGGCGAGACACAGATACGCAGTATTTT.

The chain uses TRBV6-5 and TRBJ1-2; 9 positions match TRBD1. Germline V gene lookup returns CDR1 MNHEY and CDR2 SVGAGI. Germline trimming cut 4 bases from V and 5 bases from J; bases unmatched to any gene: 5. The CDR3 is 14 residues long. This CDR3 reads CASSWGQGPYGYTF. In DNA, the CDR3 is TGTGCCAGCAGTTGGGGACAGGGACCGTATGGCTACACCTTC.

The V gene is TRBV9, the J gene TRBJ2-1; 8 bases line up with TRBD1. The CDR3 has 18 residues. Unmatched junction bases numbered 15, after V lost 0 bases and J lost 7 bases. Germline V CDR1 and CDR2: SGDLS, YYNGEE. This chain's CDR3 is CASSVGTGYQMIWNEQFF. The DNA for the CDR3 is TGTGCCAGCAGCGTAGGGACAGGGTATCAGATGATATGGAATGAGCAGTTCTTC.

The genes are TRBV5-1 and TRBJ2-5; 15 bases map to TRBD2. From germline, CDR1 is SGHRS and CDR2 YFSETQ. This CDR3 spans 16 amino acids. V was pared by 4 bases and J by 2 bases, with 3 bases of the junction left unmatched. CDR3 region: CASSAGTSGGQETQYF. CDR3 sequence (DNA): TGCGCCAGCAGCGCCGGGACTAGCGGGGGGCAAGAGACCCAGTACTTC.

The rearrangement links TRBV10-3 to TRBJ2-3; maybe TRBD2 (7 bases). CDR3 length: 13 residues. Germline assignment: CDR1 ENHRY and CDR2 SYGVKD. The germline V and J ends were trimmed by 6 bases and 4 bases, with 11 bases remaining between them. CDR3 amino acids: CAISGGRADTQYF. The CDR3 DNA sequence: TGTGCCATCAGCGGGGGGCGGGCAGATACGCAGTATTTT.

V and J are TRBV7-9 and TRBJ1-1; D is ambiguous. The CDR3 is made up of 14 amino acids. Trimming shortened V by 6 bases and J by 0 bases, and 11 bases separated the two germline ends. Germline assignment: CDR1 SEHNR and CDR2 FQNEAQ (reference sequence). As DNA, the CDR3 is TGTGCCAGCAGAAAAGCGGGAATGAACACTGAAGCTTTCTTT. Translated, it gives CASRKAGMNTEAFF.

The chain uses TRBV11-2 and TRBJ2-3, with TRBD1 identical over 7 bases. This CDR3 has 15 residues. The V and J ends lost 6 bases and 2 bases, in that order; junction bases with no gene match: 8. Germline CDR1 and CDR2: SGHAT and FQNNGV. Written as DNA, the CDR3 is TGTGCCAGCAGTCCCGGGACAGCGTCCACAGATACGCAGTATTTT. This translates into CASSPGTASTDTQYF. Together with reference TRBV11-2 and TRBJ2-3, the CDR3 gives the full variable domain: EAGVAQSPRYKIIEKRQSVAFWCNPISGHATLYWYQQILGQGPKLLIQFQNNGVVDDSQLPKDRFSAERLKGVDSTLKIQPAKLEDSAVYLCASSPGTASTDTQYFGPGTRLTVL.

The rearrangement links TRBV5-1 to TRBJ2-5; TRBD2 matches at 7 bases. J gave up 2 bases and V 2 bases, and 6 bases lay outside the gene matches. CDR1 and CDR2 from the germline V gene are SGHRS and YFSETQ. The CDR3 has 15 residues. CDR3 DNA: TGCGCCAGCAGCTTCTCTCCGGGACTACAAGAGACCCAGTACTTC. It encodes CASSFSPGLQETQYF.

The gene calls are TRBV6-5 and TRBJ2-6; a weak D match, TRBD1 (5 bases). The germline V gene encodes CDR1 MNHEY and CDR2 SVGAGI. The CDR3 loop spans 16 amino acids. The V end was cut by 4 bases, the J end by 0 bases, with 10 bases between. The CDR3 reads CASSLQVNSGANVLTF. DNA of the CDR3: TGTGCCAGCAGTTTACAGGTGAACTCTGGGGCCAACGTCCTGACTTTC.

This clone has only one observation. The chain couples TRBV29-1 to TRBJ1-1, with a possible D match to TRBD1 (6 bases). This CDR3 is built from 14 residues. Looked up from germline, CDR1 is SQVTM and CDR2 is ANQGSEA. Trimming stripped 4 bases from V and 1 base from J, with 13 bases between. CDR3 in DNA: TGCAGCGTTGGCGACAGGCCCCCGAACACTGAAGCTTTCTTT. It encodes CSVGDRPPNTEAFF.

This clone was detected only a few times. The rearrangement links TRBV5-1 to TRBJ2-1, with a possible D match to TRBD1 (5 bases). Germline CDR1 reads SGHRS; CDR2 reads YFSETQ. The V and J ends lost 1 base and 8 bases respectively, with 13 bases between them. The CDR3 is 14 amino acids. The CDR3 DNA follows: TGCGCCAGCAGCTTGAGGTCGACAGTTGATGAGCAGTTCTTC. Amino acids: CASSLRSTVDEQFF.

The chain uses TRBV2 and TRBJ1-2; 10 bases agree with TRBD1. CDR3 length: 12 residues. V gave up 7 bases and J gave up 6 bases; unmatched junction bases: 2. The V gene's germline CDR1 is SNHLY and CDR2 FYNNEI. In DNA form, the CDR3 reads TGTGCCAGCAAGACAGGGGGCGATGGCTACACCTTC. Translated, it gives CASKTGGDGYTF.